These T cell receptor beta chains were read from a single sample in a study of blood T cell repertoires in COVID-19. Profiling relied on immunoSEQ multiplex PCR, and the TCRdb table lists in-frame clones only, not all of them. The table lists about 100,000 clones, more than 80% of them singletons. The sequenced sample was peripheral blood. These TCRs come from a man at least 80 years old with COVID-19, enrolled during active disease. CDR3s include the opening cysteine and the closing phenylalanine or tryptophan. A D gene is named only where the DNA matches it firmly. A clone size is listed for some rows: how often the clone was seen (once, few, many), or a class if it is expanded.

v_call,clone_size,j_call,d_call,cdr3_nt,cdr3_aa
TRBV4-2,.,TRBJ2-7,.,TGTGCCAGCAGCCAAGTAGATCGCGACAGGCCCTACGAGCAGTACTTC,CASSQVDRDRPYEQYF
TRBV10-1,few,TRBJ2-7,TRBD2,TGCGCCAGCAGTCGGGATGGACTAGAAGAGCAGTACTTC,CASSRDGLEEQYF
TRBV28,.,TRBJ2-5,TRBD2,TGTGCCAGCAGTGCGGCGGGAGGGATTCAAGAGACCCAGTACTTC,CASSAAGGIQETQYF
TRBV29-1,.,TRBJ2-3,.,TGCAGCGTTGAGGAACAGGGCTTCGGCACAGATACGCAGTATTTT,CSVEEQGFGTDTQYF
TRBV5-1,.,TRBJ2-1,TRBD2,TGCGCCAGCAGCCTAAGCGGGGCACTAACCTACAATGAGCAGTTCTTC,CASSLSGALTYNEQFF
TRBV18,.,TRBJ1-1,.,TGTGCCAGCTCACCACGGAAGGGGGACACTGAAGCTTTCTTT,CASSPRKGDTEAFF
TRBV5-5,.,TRBJ1-4,.,TGTGCCAGCAGCTCGCTCGGGGAAAAACTGTTTTTT,CASSSLGEKLFF
TRBV19,.,TRBJ2-1,TRBD1,TGTGCCAGTAGTCTCGGGACAGGTCTTTCCTACAATGAGCAGTTCTTC,CASSLGTGLSYNEQFF
TRBV6-6,once,TRBJ1-1,TRBD1,TGTGCCGGAACAGGGGGTATGAACACTGAAGCTTTCTTT,CAGTGGMNTEAFF
TRBV5-1,.,TRBJ1-6,TRBD1,TGCGCCAGCAGCTTCGGGGACAGGGATATTTCACCCCTCCACTTT,CASSFGDRDISPLHF
TRBV7-2,.,TRBJ1-2,TRBD1,TGTGCCAGCAGCAACCGGGACAGGGGCGGTAACTATGGCTACACCTTC,CASSNRDRGGNYGYTF
TRBV19,.,TRBJ1-4,TRBD1,TGTGCCAGTAGTCCGGACAGGGATGCAACTAATGAAAAACTGTTTTTT,CASSPDRDATNEKLFF
TRBV7-9,few,TRBJ1-1,.,TGTGCCAGCAGCCCCCTAGCCGCTGAAGCTTTCTTT,CASSPLAAEAFF
TRBV27,many,TRBJ2-3,TRBD2,TGTGCCAGCAGTTTATCGGGACTAGAGTGGTATTTT,CASSLSGLEWYF
TRBV19,.,TRBJ2-7,TRBD1,TGTGCCAGTAGTGACAGGGGGGATCGTAACGAGCAGTACTTC,CASSDRGDRNEQYF
TRBV7-8,once,TRBJ1-2,TRBD1,TGTGCCAGCAGCACGACAGGGAAGTATGGCTACACCTTC,CASSTTGKYGYTF
TRBV2,.,TRBJ1-1,.,TGTGCCACGAGGCAGTCGAACACTGAAGCTTTCTTT,CATRQSNTEAFF
TRBV30,.,TRBJ2-6,.,TGTGCCAGTAGAGGCTCTGGGGCCAACGTCCTGACTTTC,CASRGSGANVLTF
TRBV6-5,.,TRBJ2-3,TRBD1,TGTGCCAGCAGTCGACAGGGGCCAGATACGCAGTATTTT,CASSRQGPDTQYF
TRBV18,few,TRBJ1-1,.,TGTGCCAGCTCAACTCCGGTCCCGACAACTGAAGCTTTCTTT,CASSTPVPTTEAFF
TRBV5-4,.,TRBJ1-6,.,TGTGCCAGCAGCTTAGGGGTACTTAATTCACCCCTCCACTTT,CASSLGVLNSPLHF
TRBV5-1,once,TRBJ1-3,.,TGCGCCAGCAGCTTGGATGGGGGACTCTCTGGAAACACCATATATTTT,CASSLDGGLSGNTIYF
TRBV29-1,few,TRBJ2-1,.,TGCAGCGTCCTCCCCCTAAGCTCCTACAATGAGCAGTTCTTC,CSVLPLSSYNEQFF
TRBV28,.,TRBJ1-5,TRBD1,TGTGCCAGCAGTTTAGTCGTCGGGACAGGGGTAGGGAGCAATCAGCCCCAGCATTTT,CASSLVVGTGVGSNQPQHF
TRBV15,.,TRBJ2-4,TRBD1,TGTGCCACCAGCAGAGATTGGATGACGCTATCCGGGACAGGGGGTGTCATTCAGTACTTC,CATSRDWMTLSGTGGVIQYF
TRBV19,.,TRBJ1-5,.,TGTGCCAGTAGTGCCACGGGACTCCTCAATCAGCCCCAGCATTTT,CASSATGLLNQPQHF
TRBV6-2/TRBV6-3,.,TRBJ1-1,TRBD1,TGTGCCAGCAGTTACGGGACAGGGATTCTGAGGACTGAAGCTTTCTTT,CASSYGTGILRTEAFF
TRBV18,.,TRBJ2-7,.,TGTGCCAGCTCACCTGGAGGGGGCAAGGCCTACGAGCAGTACTTC,CASSPGGGKAYEQYF
TRBV5-4,.,TRBJ2-7,.,TGTGCCAGCAGCTGGGGCCCGCCGGGCACCTACGAGCAGTACTTC,CASSWGPPGTYEQYF
TRBV28,.,TRBJ1-1,.,TGTGCCAGCAGATTCCTGCCCCACAGCGGGAACACTGAAGCTTTCTTT,CASRFLPHSGNTEAFF
TRBV6-5,.,TRBJ1-1,.,TGTGCCAGCTCTGGTGGGGGCCTGAACACTGAAGCTTTCTTT,CASSGGGLNTEAFF
TRBV7-9,.,TRBJ2-2,.,TGTGCCAGCAGCTTTTCCAGGGCGGACACCGGGGAGCTGTTTTTT,CASSFSRADTGELFF
TRBV2,.,TRBJ1-6,TRBD1,TGTGCTAGCAGGTTTGGGACAGGGGGTACTTCACCCCTCCACTTT,CASRFGTGGTSPLHF
TRBV30,.,TRBJ1-1,.,TGTGCCTGGATTTTTCAAAACAGGGTGGTGTCTGAAGCTTTCTTT,CAWIFQNRVVSEAFF
TRBV12-1,.,TRBJ2-3,.,TGTGCCAGCAGCGCCGAACTAGCGGGGAGCACAGATACGCAGTATTTT,CASSAELAGSTDTQYF
TRBV7-2,.,TRBJ2-7,.,TGTGCCAGCAGCCAGGACTCAAAAAACTCCTACGAGCAGTACTTC,CASSQDSKNSYEQYF
TRBV10-3,few,TRBJ1-2,TRBD1,TGTGCCACCCAGGGGGCTTGGGGCTATGGCTACACCTTC,CATQGAWGYGYTF
TRBV6-6,few,TRBJ1-6,TRBD1,TGTGCCAGCAGGCCCGGGACAGGGTCTGGTTCACCCCTCCACTTT,CASRPGTGSGSPLHF
TRBV6-1,few,TRBJ1-2,.,TGTGCCAGCAGTGAATTGTCCCTTGTTGGCTCTGGCTACACCTTC,CASSELSLVGSGYTF